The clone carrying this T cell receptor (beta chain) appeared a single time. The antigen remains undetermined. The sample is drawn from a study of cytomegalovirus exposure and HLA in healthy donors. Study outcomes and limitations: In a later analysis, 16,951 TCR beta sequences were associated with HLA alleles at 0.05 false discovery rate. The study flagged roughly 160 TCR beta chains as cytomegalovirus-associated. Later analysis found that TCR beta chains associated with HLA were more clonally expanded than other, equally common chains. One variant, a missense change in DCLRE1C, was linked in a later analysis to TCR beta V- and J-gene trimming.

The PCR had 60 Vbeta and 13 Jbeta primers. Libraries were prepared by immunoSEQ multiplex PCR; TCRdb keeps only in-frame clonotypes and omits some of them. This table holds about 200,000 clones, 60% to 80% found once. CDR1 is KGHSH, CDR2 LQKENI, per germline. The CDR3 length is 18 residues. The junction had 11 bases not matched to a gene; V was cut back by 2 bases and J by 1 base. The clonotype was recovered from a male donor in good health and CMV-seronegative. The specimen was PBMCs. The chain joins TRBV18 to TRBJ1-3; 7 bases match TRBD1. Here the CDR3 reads CASSPMAQGRGSGNTIYF. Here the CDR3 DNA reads TGTGCCAGCTCACCAATGGCACAGGGGCGAGGATCTGGAAACACCATATATTTT.